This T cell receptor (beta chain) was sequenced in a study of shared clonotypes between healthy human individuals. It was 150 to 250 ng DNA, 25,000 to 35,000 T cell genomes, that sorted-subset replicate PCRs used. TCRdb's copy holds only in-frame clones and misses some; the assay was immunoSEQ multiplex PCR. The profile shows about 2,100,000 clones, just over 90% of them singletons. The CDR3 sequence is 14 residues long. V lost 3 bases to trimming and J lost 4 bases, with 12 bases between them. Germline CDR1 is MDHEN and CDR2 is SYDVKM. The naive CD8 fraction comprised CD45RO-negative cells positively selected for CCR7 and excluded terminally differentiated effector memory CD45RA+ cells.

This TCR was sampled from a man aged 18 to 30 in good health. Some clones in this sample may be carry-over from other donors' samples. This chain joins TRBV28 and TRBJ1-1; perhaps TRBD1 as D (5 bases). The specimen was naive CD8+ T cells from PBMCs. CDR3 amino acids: CASSLRGTGTEAFF. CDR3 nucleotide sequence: TGTGCCAGCAGTTTGAGAGGGACGGGCACTGAAGCTTTCTTT.